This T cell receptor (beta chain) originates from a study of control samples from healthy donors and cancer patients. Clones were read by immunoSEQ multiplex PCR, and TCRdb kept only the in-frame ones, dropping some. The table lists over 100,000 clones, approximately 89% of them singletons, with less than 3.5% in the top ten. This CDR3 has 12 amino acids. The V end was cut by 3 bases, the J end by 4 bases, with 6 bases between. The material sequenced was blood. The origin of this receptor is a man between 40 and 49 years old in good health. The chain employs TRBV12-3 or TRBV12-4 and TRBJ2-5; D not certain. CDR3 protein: CASSFSAETQYF. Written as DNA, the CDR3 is TGTGCCAGCAGTTTTTCAGCAGAGACCCAGTACTTC.